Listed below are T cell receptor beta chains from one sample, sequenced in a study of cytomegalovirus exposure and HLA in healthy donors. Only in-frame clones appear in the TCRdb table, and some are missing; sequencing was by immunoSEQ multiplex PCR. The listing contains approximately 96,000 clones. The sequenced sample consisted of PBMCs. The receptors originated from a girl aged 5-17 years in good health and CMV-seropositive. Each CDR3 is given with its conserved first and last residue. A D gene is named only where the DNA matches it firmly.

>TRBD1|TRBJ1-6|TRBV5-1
TGCGCCAGCAGCGCCGACAGGGGCTCCTCACCCCTCCACTTT
CASSADRGSSPLHF
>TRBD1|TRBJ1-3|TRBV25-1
TGTGCCAGCGGGAAGACAGGGGGAGGAAACACCATATATTTT
CASGKTGGGNTIYF
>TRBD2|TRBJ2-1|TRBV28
TGTGCCAGCAGTTCCGGGGGGGCCGACAATGAGCAGTTCTTC
CASSSGGADNEQFF
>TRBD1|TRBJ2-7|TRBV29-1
TGCAGCGTTACAACAGGGGGTTTCTACGAGCAGTACTTC
CSVTTGGFYEQYF
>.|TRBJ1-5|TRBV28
TGTGCCAGCAGTTTCGGGGGACAGCCCCAGCATTTT
CASSFGGQPQHF
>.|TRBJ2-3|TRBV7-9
TGTGCCAGCAGCTTAGAAAGGACTACTCACAGCACAGATACGCAGTATTTT
CASSLERTTHSTDTQYF
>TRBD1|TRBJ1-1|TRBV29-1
TGCAGCGTTGGCGACAGGGGGTACACTGAAGCTTTCTTT
CSVGDRGYTEAFF
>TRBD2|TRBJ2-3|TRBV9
TGTGCCAGCAGCGTAGCTGGGAGGGGATTCACAGATACGCAGTATTTT
CASSVAGRGFTDTQYF
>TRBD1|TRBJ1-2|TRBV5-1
TGCGCCAGCACCCTATTCCCCGGGACAGGGTTTAATGGCTACACCTTC
CASTLFPGTGFNGYTF
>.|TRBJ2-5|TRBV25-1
TGTGCCAGCAGTGCGCCTCGTCTGACAGATCAAGAGACCCAGTACTTC
CASSAPRLTDQETQYF
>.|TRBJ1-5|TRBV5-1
TGCGCCAGCAGCGTTAACAGTCGGCAGCATTTT
CASSVNSRQHF
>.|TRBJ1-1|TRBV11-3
TGTGCCAGCAGCTTACAGGACTTGGCTTTCTTT
CASSLQDLAFF
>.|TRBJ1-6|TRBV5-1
TGCGCCAGCAGCTTGGCAGGGATCCTATCACCCCTCCACTTT
CASSLAGILSPLHF
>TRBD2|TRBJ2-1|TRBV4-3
TGCGCCAGCAGCCGGCAAGCATCGGGCGGGGGAATCTCCTACAATGAGCAGTTCTTC
CASSRQASGGGISYNEQFF
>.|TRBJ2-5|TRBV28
TGTGCCAGCGGTACCCGACAGATGGAGACCCAGTACTTC
CASGTRQMETQYF
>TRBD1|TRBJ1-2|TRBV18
TGTGCCAGCTCACCTGGGGCAGGGGGCGGCTACACCTTC
CASSPGAGGGYTF
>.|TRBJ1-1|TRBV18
TGTGCCAGCTCACAGGCACCGGGAGACACTGAAGCTTTCTTT
CASSQAPGDTEAFF
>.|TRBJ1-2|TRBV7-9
TGTGCCAGCAGCTTAGACGGCGGCTATGGCTACACCTTC
CASSLDGGYGYTF
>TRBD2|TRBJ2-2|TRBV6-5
TGTGCCAGCAGCTACGGACTAGGTGGGACCGGGGAGCTGTTTTTT
CASSYGLGGTGELFF
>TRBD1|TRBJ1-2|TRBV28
TGTGCCAGCAGTTTTGACAGGGCTGGCTACACCTTC
CASSFDRAGYTF
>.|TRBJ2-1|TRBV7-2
TGTGCCAGCAGCTTCCGGACTACCCATGAGCAGTTCTTC
CASSFRTTHEQFF
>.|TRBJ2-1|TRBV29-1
TGCAGCGTTGAGCCGGGAACCTACAATGAGCAGTTCTTC
CSVEPGTYNEQFF
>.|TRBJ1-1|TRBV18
TGTGCCAGTGGAACGGCGGGGGACACTGAAGCTTTCTTT
CASGTAGDTEAFF
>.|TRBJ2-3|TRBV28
TGTGCCAGCAGTTTAGGTGGGCTGAGCACAGATACGCAGTATTTT
CASSLGGLSTDTQYF
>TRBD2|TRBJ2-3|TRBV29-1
TGCAGCGTTGCGGGGGGGGGAAGCACAGATACGCAGTATTTT
CSVAGGGSTDTQYF
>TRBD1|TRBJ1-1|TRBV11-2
TGTGCCAGCAGCCCAGGGGGCCGGTACACTGAAGCTTTCTTT
CASSPGGRYTEAFF
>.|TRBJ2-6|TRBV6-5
TGTGCCAGCAGTTATACTGGGGCCAACGTCCTGACTTTC
CASSYTGANVLTF
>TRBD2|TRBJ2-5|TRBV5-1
TGCGCCAGCAGCCTCGGGACTAGCGGGGGCCAAGAGACCCAGTACTTC
CASSLGTSGGQETQYF
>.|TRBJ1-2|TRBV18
TGTGCCAGCTCACCTTCTCGGCAGGGGACCTATGGCTACACCTTC
CASSPSRQGTYGYTF
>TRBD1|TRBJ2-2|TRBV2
TGTGCCAGCAGTGCACGGGACAGCGGGGAGCTGTTTTTT
CASSARDSGELFF
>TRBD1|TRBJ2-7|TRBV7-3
TGTGCCAGCAGCCCGGGGGAGGGACAGGGGGCCAACGAGCAGTACTTC
CASSPGEGQGANEQYF
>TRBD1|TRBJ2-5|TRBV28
TGTGCCAGCAGAAAGGGGACAGGGGGCCCCCTACAAGAGACCCAGTACTTC
CASRKGTGGPLQETQYF
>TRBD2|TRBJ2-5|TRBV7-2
TGTGCCAGCAGCTTAGAAGCGGGGCCCCAAGAGACCCAGTACTTC
CASSLEAGPQETQYF
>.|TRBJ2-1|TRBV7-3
TGTGCCAGCAGCTCCCTTGACAATGAGCAGTTCTTC
CASSSLDNEQFF
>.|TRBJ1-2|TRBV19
TGTGCCAGTAGTATGGCCGGGATAATATATGGCTACACCTTC
CASSMAGIIYGYTF
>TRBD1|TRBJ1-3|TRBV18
TGTGCCAGCTCACCACAGGACAGGATCTCTGGAAACACCATATATTTT
CASSPQDRISGNTIYF
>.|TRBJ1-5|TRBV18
TGTGCCAGCTCACCAAACTACAATGAGCTTGGGCAGCCCCAGCATTTT
CASSPNYNELGQPQHF
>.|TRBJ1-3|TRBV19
TGTGCCAGTAGTACTCTCCCGATACAGGTTGTCGTAAGCTCTGGAAACACCATATATTTT
CASSTLPIQVVVSSGNTIYF
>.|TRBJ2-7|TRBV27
TGTGCCAGCAGTTTAAAGTCAGGGGGGACCTACGAGCAGTACTTC
CASSLKSGGTYEQYF
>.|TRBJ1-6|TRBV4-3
TGCGCCAGCAGCCAAAGACAGTCCTATAATTCACCCCTCCACTTT
CASSQRQSYNSPLHF
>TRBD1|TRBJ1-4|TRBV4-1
TGCGCCAGCAGCCAATTAACCCCGGGACAGGGAAATGAAAAACTGTTTTTT
CASSQLTPGQGNEKLFF
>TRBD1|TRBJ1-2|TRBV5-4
TGTGCCAGCAGCGTAGCAAACGGCCGGGACAGGGAGAACTATGGCTACACCTTC
CASSVANGRDRENYGYTF
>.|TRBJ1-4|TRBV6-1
TGTGCCAGCAGTGAATCACCAGGCTCAACTAATGAAAAACTGTTTTTT
CASSESPGSTNEKLFF
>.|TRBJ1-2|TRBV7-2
TGTGCCAGCAGCTTGGTAGTAACCGGGACTTCTAACTATGGCTACACCTTC
CASSLVVTGTSNYGYTF
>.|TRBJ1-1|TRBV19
TGTGTCAGTACCACGACAGGACAGAACACTGAAGCTTTCTTT
CVSTTTGQNTEAFF
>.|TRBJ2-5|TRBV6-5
TGTGCCAGCAGTTACGTGTCGGGGGATAGGGAGACCCAGTACTTC
CASSYVSGDRETQYF
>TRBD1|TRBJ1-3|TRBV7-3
TGTGCCAGCAGCTGGGGGACAGGCTCTGGAAACACCATATATTTT
CASSWGTGSGNTIYF
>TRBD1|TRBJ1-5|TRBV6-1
TGTGCCAGCAGTGGGGGACAGTATAGCAATCAGCCCCAGCATTTT
CASSGGQYSNQPQHF
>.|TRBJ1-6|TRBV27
TGTGCCAGCAGTTTACGGAGCTCCTATAATTCACCCCTCCACTTT
CASSLRSSYNSPLHF
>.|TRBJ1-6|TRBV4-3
TGCGCCAGCAGCCAATTACATCGCAATTCACCCCTCCACTTT
CASSQLHRNSPLHF